These T cell receptor beta chains were read from a single sample in a study of blood T cells in healthy people across ages. TCRdb passed the 5' RACE reads through MiXCR, listing each CDR3 protein once. The table lists about 1.8 million distinct CDR3 sequences, 40% to 55% of them singletons, with more than 2% in the top ten. Material: blood. These receptors were collected from a middle-aged woman in good health. CDR3s include the opening cysteine and the closing phenylalanine or tryptophan.

TRBV7-9	TRBJ2-5	CASSPGTVMGETQYF
TRBV12-3/TRBV12-4	TRBJ2-7	CASSFTREGGEQYF
TRBV21-1	TRBJ1-5	CASSKGTGRSNQPQHF
TRBV5-5	TRBJ1-2	CASSSWFGGGSYGYTF
TRBV7-6	TRBJ2-1	CASSLGGGARNEQFF
TRBV24-1	TRBJ2-7	CATSDQALGEQYF
TRBV21-1	TRBJ2-3	CASNKEGLAGSTDTQYF
TRBV6-6	TRBJ1-2	CASTKQEANYGYTF
TRBV20-1	TRBJ2-5	CSAIRRTLQETQYF
TRBV28	TRBJ2-1	CASSLSARYNEQFF
TRBV5-6	TRBJ1-1	CASSQATLGFYNTEAFF
TRBV5-6	TRBJ2-7	CASSPGLGGSEQYF
TRBV7-2	TRBJ1-4	CVSSLHRGQQGKLFF
TRBV5-1	TRBJ2-2	CASSSATSPGELFF
TRBV20-1	TRBJ2-1	CSAPGLGGNEQFF
TRBV20-1	TRBJ2-7	CSAKRQGTPYEQYF
TRBV20-1	TRBJ2-3	CSARERLAGTDTQYF
TRBV2	TRBJ1-2	CASSPDQDSLYGYTF